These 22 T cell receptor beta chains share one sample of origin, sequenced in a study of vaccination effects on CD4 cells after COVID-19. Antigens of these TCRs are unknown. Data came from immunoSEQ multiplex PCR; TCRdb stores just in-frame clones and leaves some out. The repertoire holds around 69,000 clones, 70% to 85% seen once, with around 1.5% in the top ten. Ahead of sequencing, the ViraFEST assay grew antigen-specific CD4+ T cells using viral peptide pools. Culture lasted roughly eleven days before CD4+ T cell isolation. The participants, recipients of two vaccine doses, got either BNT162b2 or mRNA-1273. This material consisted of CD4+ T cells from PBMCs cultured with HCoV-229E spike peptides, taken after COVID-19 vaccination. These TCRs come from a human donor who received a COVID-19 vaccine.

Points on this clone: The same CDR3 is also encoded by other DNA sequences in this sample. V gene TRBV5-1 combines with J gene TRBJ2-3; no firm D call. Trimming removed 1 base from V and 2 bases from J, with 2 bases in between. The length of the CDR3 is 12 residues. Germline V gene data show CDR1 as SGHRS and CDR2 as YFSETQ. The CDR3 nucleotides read TGCGCCAGCAGCTTGACCACAGATACGCAGTATTTT. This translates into CASSLTTDTQYF.

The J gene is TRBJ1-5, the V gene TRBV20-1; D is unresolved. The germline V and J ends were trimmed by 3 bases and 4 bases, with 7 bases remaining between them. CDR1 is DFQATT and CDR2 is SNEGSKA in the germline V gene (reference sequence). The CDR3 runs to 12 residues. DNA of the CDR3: TGCAGTGCTAGTACCCCGAATCAGCCCCAGCATTTT. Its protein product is CSASTPNQPQHF.

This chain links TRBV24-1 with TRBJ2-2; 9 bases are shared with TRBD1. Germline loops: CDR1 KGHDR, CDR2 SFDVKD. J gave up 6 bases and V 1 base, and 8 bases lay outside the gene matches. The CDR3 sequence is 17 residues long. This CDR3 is CATSDFVRTGESGELFF. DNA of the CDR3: TGTGCCACCAGTGATTTTGTCCGGACAGGGGAATCCGGGGAGCTGTTTTTT.

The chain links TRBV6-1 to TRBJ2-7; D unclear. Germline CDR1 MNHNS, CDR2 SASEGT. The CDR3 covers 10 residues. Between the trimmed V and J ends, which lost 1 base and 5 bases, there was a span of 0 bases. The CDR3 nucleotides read TGTGCCAGCAGTGAAGACGAGCAGTACGTC. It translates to CASSEDEQYV.

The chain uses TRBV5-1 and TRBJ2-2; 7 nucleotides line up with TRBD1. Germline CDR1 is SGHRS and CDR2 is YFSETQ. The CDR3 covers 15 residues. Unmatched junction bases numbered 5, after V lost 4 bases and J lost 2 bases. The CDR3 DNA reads TGCGCCAGCAGCCTCCGGGACAGTAACACCGGGGAGCTGTTTTTT. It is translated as CASSLRDSNTGELFF.

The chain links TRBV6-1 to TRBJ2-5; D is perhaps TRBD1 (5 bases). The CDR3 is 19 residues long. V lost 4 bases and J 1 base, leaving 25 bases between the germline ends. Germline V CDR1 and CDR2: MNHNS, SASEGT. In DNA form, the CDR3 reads TGTGCCAGCAGTGGCCACGGAGCTGGGGCCCCTCTACTCCAAGAGACCCAGTACTTC. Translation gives CASSGHGAGAPLLQETQYF.

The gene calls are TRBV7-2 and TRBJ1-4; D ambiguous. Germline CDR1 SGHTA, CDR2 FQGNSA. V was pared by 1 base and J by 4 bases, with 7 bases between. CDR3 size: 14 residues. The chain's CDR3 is CASSLGQINEKLFF. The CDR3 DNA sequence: TGTGCCAGCAGCTTAGGGCAGATTAATGAAAAACTGTTTTTT.

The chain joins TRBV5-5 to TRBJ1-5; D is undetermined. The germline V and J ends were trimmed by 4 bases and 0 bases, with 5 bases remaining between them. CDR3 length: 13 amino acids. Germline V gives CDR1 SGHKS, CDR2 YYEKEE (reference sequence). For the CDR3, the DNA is TGTGCCAGCAGCGCGGTTAGCAATCAGCCCCAGCATTTT. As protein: CASSAVSNQPQHF.

The chain's CDR3 is CSYGEGGLAFF. The CDR3 nucleotides read TGCAGCTACGGCGAGGGGGGCCTCGCTTTCTTT. This chain links TRBV29-1 with TRBJ1-1; possibly TRBD1 for D (6 bases). The CDR3 has 11 amino acids. The ends were cut back, 8 bases at V and 11 bases at J, with 18 bases in the middle. The germline CDR1 and CDR2 sequences are SQVTM and ANQGSEA.

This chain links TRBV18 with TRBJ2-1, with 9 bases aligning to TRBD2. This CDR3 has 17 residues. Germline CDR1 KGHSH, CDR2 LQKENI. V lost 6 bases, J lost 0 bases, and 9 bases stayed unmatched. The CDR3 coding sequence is TGTGCCAGCTCGAGCGGGGGGCCCATTAGCTCCTACAATGAGCAGTTCTTC. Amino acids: CASSSGGPISSYNEQFF.

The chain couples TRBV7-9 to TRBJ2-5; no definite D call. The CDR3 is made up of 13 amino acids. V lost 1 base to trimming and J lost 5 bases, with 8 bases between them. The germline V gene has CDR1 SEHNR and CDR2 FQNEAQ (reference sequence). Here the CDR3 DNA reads TGTGCCAGCAGCTTAGGGACCGGGGAGACCCAGTACTTC. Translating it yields CASSLGTGETQYF.

CDR3 nucleotide sequence: TGTGCCTGGAGTGTCATGACGGGTAACTATGGCTACACCTTC. Amino acid sequence: CAWSVMTGNYGYTF. The chain combines TRBV30 with TRBJ1-2; D call uncertain. The CDR3 runs to 14 residues. V was cut by 0 bases and J by 1 base, with 9 bases left in between. Germline CDR1 reads GTSNPN; CDR2 reads SVGIG (reference sequence).

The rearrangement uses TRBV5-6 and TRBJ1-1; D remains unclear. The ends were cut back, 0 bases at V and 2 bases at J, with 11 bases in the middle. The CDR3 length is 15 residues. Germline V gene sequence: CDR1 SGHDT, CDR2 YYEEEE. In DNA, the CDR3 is TGTGCCAGCAGCTTGGGCCCTTACCCAAACACTGAAGCTTTCTTT. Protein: CASSLGPYPNTEAFF. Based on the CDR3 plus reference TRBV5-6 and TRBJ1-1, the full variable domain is DAGVTQSPTHLIKTRGQQVTLRCSPKSGHDTVSWYQQALGQGPQFIFQYYEEEERQRGNFPDRFSGHQFPNYSSELNVNALLLGDSALYLCASSLGPYPNTEAFFGQGTRLTVV.

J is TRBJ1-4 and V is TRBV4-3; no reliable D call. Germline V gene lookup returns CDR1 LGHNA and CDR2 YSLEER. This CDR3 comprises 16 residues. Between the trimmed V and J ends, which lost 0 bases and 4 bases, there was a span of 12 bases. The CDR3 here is CASSQEGNGFNEKLFF. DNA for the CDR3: TGCGCCAGCAGCCAAGAGGGGAACGGATTTAATGAAAAACTGTTTTTT.

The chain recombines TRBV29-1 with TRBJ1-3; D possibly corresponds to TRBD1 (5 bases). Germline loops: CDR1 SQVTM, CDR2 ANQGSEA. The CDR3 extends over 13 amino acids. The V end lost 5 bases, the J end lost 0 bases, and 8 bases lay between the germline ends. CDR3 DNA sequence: TGCAGCGTTAGTAGGGGCTCTGGAAACACCATATATTTT. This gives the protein CSVSRGSGNTIYF. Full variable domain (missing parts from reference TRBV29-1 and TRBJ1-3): SAVISQKPSRDICQRGTSLTIQCQVDSQVTMMFWYRQQPGQSLTLIATANQGSEATYESGFVIDKFPISRPNLTFSTLTVSNMSPEDSSIYLCSVSRGSGNTIYFGEGSWLTVV.

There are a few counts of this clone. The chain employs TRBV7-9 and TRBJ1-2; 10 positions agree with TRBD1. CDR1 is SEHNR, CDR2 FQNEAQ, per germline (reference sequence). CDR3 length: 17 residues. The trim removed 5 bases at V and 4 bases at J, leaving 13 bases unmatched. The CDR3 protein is CASSPSRGTGAAYGYTF. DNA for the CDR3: TGTGCCAGCAGCCCCTCACGGGGGACAGGGGCGGCCTATGGCTACACCTTC.

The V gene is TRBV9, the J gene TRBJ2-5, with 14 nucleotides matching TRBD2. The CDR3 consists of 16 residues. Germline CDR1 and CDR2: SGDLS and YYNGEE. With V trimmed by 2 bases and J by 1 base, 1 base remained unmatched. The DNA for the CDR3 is TGTGCCAGCAGCGTTGGGACTAGCGGGGGCCAAGAGACCCAGTACTTC. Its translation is CASSVGTSGGQETQYF.

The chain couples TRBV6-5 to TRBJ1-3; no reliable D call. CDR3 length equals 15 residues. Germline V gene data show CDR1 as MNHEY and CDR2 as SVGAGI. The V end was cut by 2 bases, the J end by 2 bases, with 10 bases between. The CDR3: CASSYEAVPGNTIYF. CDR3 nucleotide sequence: TGTGCCAGCAGTTACGAGGCTGTCCCTGGAAACACCATATATTTT.

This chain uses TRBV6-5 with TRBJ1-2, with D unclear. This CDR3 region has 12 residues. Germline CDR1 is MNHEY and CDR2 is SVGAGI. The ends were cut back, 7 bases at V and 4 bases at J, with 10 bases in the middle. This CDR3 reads CASTPGGYGYTF. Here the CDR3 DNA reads TGTGCCAGCACACCAGGAGGCTATGGCTACACCTTC.

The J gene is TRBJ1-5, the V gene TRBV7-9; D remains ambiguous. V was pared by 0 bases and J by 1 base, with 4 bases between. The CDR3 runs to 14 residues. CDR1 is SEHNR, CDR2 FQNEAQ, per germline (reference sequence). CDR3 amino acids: CASSLAGSNQPQHF. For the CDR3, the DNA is TGTGCCAGCAGCTTAGCCGGCAGCAATCAGCCCCAGCATTTT.

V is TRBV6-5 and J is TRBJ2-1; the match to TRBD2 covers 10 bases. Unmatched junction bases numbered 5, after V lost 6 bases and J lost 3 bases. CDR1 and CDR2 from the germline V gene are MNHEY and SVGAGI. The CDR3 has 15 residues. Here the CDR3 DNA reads TGTGCCAGCAGCCGGATAGCGGGGGGCTACAATGAGCAGTTCTTC. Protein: CASSRIAGGYNEQFF.

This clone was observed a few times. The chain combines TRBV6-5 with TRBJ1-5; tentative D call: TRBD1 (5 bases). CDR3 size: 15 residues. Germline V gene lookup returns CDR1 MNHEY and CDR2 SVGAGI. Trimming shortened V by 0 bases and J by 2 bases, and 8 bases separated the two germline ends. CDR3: CASSYSTTGNQPQHF. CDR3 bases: TGTGCCAGCAGTTACTCGACGACAGGCAATCAGCCCCAGCATTTT.